The next 11 T cell receptor beta chains were all read from a single sample in a study of T cells in localized non-small cell lung cancer. Some clones are missing from TCRdb's copy, which holds only in-frame ones; the method was immunoSEQ multiplex PCR. The sample has around 31,000 clones; roughly 94% are singletons. Material: peripheral blood, obtained before any cancer treatment. Receptors originate from a woman aged 35-75 years with stage I lung adenocarcinoma.

V usage is TRBV29-1 and J usage is TRBJ2-7; 9 nucleotides agree with TRBD1. J was trimmed by 7 bases and V by 4 bases; bases with no gene match: 14. The germline V gene has CDR1 SQVTM and CDR2 ANQGSEA. CDR3 length: 15 amino acids. CDR3 nucleotide sequence: TGCAGCGTTGCCCCTCCCGGGACAGGGTCAGGAGAGCAGTACTTC. Its translation is CSVAPPGTGSGEQYF.

This chain links TRBV28 with TRBJ1-2; D ambiguous. The CDR3 spans 16 residues. Germline-derived CDR1 and CDR2 are MDHEN and SYDVKM. Trimming stripped 3 bases from V and 3 bases from J, with 17 bases between. CDR3 bases: TGTGCCAGCAGTTTGGACCCCCTCATCAGTGACTATGGCTACACCTTC. Amino acids: CASSLDPLISDYGYTF.

The chain links TRBV7-9 to TRBJ1-1; 7 bases match TRBD1. CDR3 length: 14 residues. With 5 bases clipped from V and 5 bases from J, the junction kept 8 bases outside the gene matches. Germline V gives CDR1 SEHNR, CDR2 FQNEAQ (reference sequence). CDR3 sequence reads: CASSAEGAGTEAFF. CDR3 in DNA: TGTGCCAGCAGCGCGGAGGGGGCGGGGACTGAAGCTTTCTTT.

The CDR3 nucleotides are TGCGCCAGCAGCTTGGTCAGCGGCTCCCAAGAGACCCAGTACTTC. It codes for CASSLVSGSQETQYF. V is TRBV5-1 and J is TRBJ2-5, with a tentative D call TRBD2 (5 bases). V was clipped by 0 bases and J by 1 base, with 10 bases between them. The CDR3 extends over 15 amino acids. The germline V gene has CDR1 SGHRS and CDR2 YFSETQ.

CDR3 region: CASSLQWPGGNEKLFF. CDR3 bases: TGTGCCAGCAGTTTACAATGGCCGGGTGGGAATGAAAAACTGTTTTTT. This chain links TRBV27 with TRBJ1-4, with D unresolved. Trimming pared 2 bases from V and 5 bases from J, leaving 15 bases between. The CDR3 covers 16 residues. Germline V gene data show CDR1 as MNHEY and CDR2 as SMNVEV (reference sequence).

The chain has TRBV27 and TRBJ1-5, with a possible D match to TRBD1 (6 bases). The V gene lost 0 bases and the J gene lost 6 bases, with 15 bases spanning the gap. The CDR3 contains 16 residues. Germline V gene lookup returns CDR1 MNHEY and CDR2 SMNVEV (reference sequence). The CDR3: CASSLSSGGRRQPQHF. CDR3 sequence (DNA): TGTGCCAGCAGTTTATCGTCCGGGGGGCGTCGTCAGCCCCAGCATTTT.

This chain uses TRBV5-6 with TRBJ2-5, with D tentatively TRBD1 (6 bases). This CDR3 spans 13 amino acids. CDR1 is SGHDT, CDR2 YYEEEE, per germline. Trimming took off 4 bases at V and 7 bases at J, with 14 bases between the two ends. CDR3 sequence reads: CASSLQGSGTQYF. DNA of the CDR3: TGTGCCAGCAGCCTACAGGGTAGTGGGACCCAGTACTTC.

V is TRBV4-2 and J is TRBJ1-1; a weak D match, TRBD1 (5 bases). With 0 bases removed from V and 4 bases from J, the gap between germline ends came to 9 bases. Germline CDR1 and CDR2: LGHNA and YNFKEQ. The CDR3 covers 14 residues. The CDR3 DNA is TGTGCCAGCAGCCAAGATGCAGGGCGCACTGAAGCTTTCTTT. Translation: CASSQDAGRTEAFF.

A word on this clone: This sample includes further DNA sequences coding for the same CDR3. The chain carries TRBV9 and TRBJ2-1, with D unclear. Germline CDR1 and CDR2: SGDLS and YYNGEE. Trimming removed 0 bases from V and 2 bases from J, with 6 bases in between. This CDR3 has 14 amino acids. CDR3 sequence: CASSVGGTYNEQFF. The CDR3, as DNA: TGTGCCAGCAGCGTAGGAGGAACCTACAATGAGCAGTTCTTC.

This clone was seen only a few times. The chain carries TRBV6-1 and TRBJ2-7; D uncertain. Trimming left V 8 bases short and J 12 bases short, with 23 bases between. This CDR3 contains 13 residues. Germline lookup yields CDR1 MNHNS and CDR2 SASEGT. The CDR3 spells CASRSSVAPLGYF. Written as DNA, the CDR3 is TGTGCCAGCCGTTCGAGTGTAGCCCCGTTGGGGTACTTC.

A single count supports this clone. This chain uses TRBV7-9 with TRBJ2-7, with D perhaps TRBD2 (6 bases). Germline CDR1 reads SEHNR; CDR2 reads FQNEAQ (reference sequence). There are 15 residues in the CDR3. With 5 bases removed from V and 1 base from J, the gap between germline ends came to 15 bases. CDR3 bases: TGTGCCAGCAGCCACCCCGGGACTCGTTCCTACGAGCAGTACTTC. It specifies CASSHPGTRSYEQYF.